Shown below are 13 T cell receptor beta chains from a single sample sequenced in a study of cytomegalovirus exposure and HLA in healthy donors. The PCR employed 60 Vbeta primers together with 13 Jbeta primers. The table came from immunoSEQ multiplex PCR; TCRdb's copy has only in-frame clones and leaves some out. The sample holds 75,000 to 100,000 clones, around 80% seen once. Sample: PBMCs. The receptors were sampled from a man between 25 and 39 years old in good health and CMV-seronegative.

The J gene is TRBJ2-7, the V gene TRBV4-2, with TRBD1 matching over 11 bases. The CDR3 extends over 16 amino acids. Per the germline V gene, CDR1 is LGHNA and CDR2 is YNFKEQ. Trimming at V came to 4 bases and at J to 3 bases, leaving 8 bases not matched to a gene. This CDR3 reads CASSPHAGTGGYEQYF. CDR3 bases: TGTGCCAGCAGCCCACACGCCGGGACAGGGGGCTACGAGCAGTACTTC.

Here the CDR3 DNA reads TGCGCCAGCAGCTCCAGGGGAACCTATAATTCACCCCTCCACTTT. Its protein is CASSSRGTYNSPLHF. V is TRBV5-1 and J is TRBJ1-6; D perhaps matches TRBD1 (6 bases). Germline CDR1 and CDR2: SGHRS and YFSETQ. The CDR3 extends over 15 amino acids. The V and J ends lost 3 bases and 2 bases respectively, with 9 bases between them.

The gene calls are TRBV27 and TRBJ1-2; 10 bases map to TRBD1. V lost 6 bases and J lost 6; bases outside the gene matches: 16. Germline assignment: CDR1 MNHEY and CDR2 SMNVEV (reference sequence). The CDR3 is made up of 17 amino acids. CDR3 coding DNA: TGTGCCAGCAGCAAACGCGAGACAGGGGGCGCTTTTAATGGCTACACCTTC. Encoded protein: CASSKRETGGAFNGYTF.

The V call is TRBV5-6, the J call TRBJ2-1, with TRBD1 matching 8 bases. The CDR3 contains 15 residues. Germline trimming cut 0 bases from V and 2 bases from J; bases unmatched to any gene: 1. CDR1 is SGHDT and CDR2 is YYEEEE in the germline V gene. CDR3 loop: CASSLGRGPYNEQFF. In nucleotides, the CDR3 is TGTGCCAGCAGCTTGGGCAGGGGGCCCTACAATGAGCAGTTCTTC.

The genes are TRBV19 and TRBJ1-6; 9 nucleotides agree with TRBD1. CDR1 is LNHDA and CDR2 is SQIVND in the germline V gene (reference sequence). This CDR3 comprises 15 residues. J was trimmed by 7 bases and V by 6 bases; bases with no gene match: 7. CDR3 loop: CASRTSGTGNSPLHF. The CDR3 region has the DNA TGTGCCAGTAGGACTTCCGGGACAGGGAATTCACCCCTCCACTTT.

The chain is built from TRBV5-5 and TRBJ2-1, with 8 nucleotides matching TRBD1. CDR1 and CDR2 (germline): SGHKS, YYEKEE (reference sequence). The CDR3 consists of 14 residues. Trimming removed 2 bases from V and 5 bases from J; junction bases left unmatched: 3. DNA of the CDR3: TGTGCCAGCAGCTTCCGGGACAGGAACAATGAGCAGTTCTTC. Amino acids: CASSFRDRNNEQFF.

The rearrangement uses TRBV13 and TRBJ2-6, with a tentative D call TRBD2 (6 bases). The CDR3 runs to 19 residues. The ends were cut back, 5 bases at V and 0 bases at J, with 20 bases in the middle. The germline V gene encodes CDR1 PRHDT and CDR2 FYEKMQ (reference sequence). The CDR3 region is CASSLSRWGDLSGANVLTF. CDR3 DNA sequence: TGTGCCAGCAGCCTTTCCCGATGGGGGGACCTCTCTGGGGCCAACGTCCTGACTTTC.

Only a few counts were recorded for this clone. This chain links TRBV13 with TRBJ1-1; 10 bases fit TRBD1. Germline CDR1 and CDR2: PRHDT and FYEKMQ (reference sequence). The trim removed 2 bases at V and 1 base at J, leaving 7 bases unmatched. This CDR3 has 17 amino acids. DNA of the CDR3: TGTGCCAGCAGCTTATTGGGACAGGGGTTGAAGAACACTGAAGCTTTCTTT. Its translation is CASSLLGQGLKNTEAFF.

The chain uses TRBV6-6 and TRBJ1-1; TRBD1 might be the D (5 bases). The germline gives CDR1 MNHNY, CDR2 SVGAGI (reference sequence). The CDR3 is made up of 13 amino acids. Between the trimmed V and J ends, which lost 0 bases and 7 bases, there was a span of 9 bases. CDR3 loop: CASSYSTGGEAFF. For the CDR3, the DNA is TGTGCCAGCAGTTACTCGACGGGGGGTGAAGCTTTCTTT.

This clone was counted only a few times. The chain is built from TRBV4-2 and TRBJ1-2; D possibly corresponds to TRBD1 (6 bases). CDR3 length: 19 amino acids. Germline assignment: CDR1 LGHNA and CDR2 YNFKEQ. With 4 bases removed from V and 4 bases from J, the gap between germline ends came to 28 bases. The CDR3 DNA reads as TGTGCCAGCAGCCCCGAACCGGTTCCGAGGGACATCCGGACCTATGGCTACACCTTC. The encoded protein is CASSPEPVPRDIRTYGYTF.

The CDR3 protein is CASSENPGQTSNTEAFF. CDR3 nucleotides: TGTGCCAGCAGTGAAAACCCGGGACAGACCTCGAACACTGAAGCTTTCTTT. The V gene is TRBV25-1, the J gene TRBJ1-1, with 7 bases lining up with TRBD1. Germline V CDR1 and CDR2: MGHDK, SYGVNS. The CDR3 is 17 amino acids. Trimming cost V 2 bases and J 1 base; bases outside gene matches: 10.

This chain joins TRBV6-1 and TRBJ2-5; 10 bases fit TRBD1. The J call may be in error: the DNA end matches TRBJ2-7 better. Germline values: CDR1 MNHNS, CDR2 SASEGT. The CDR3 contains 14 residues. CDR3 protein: CASSAGQGEYEQYF. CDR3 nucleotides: TGTGCCAGCAGTGCCGGACAGGGGGAGTACGAGCAGTACTTC.

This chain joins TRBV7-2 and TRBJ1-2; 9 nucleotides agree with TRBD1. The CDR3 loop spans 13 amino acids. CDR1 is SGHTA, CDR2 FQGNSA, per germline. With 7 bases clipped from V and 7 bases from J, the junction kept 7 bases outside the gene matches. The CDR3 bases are TGTGCCAGCATCCCTGGACAGGGGATTGGCTACACCTTC. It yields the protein CASIPGQGIGYTF.